This TCR beta chain came from a study of blood T cells in healthy people across ages. Study-wide points: TCR beta diversity tracked closely with naive T cell percentage.

Sample-barcoded 5' priming and a J-beta primer mix drove a second PCR of 7 to 11 cycles. TCRdb redid the calling of the 5' RACE reads with MiXCR, one entry per CDR3 protein. The sample carries 1.5 million to 2 million distinct CDR3 sequences, 28% recorded once. Notes on this clonotype: The target antigen is unknown.

This CDR3 comprises 14 residues. V was shortened by 9 bases and J by 2 bases, with 15 bases between the two germline ends. The sequenced material came from blood. The J gene is TRBJ2-3, the V gene TRBV12-3 or TRBV12-4; D is unclear. The TCR comes from a woman aged 25-40 years in good health. The CDR3: CASLGWGITDTQYF. The DNA for the CDR3 is TGTGCCAGTCTGGGATGGGGTATCACAGATACGCAGTATTTT.